The clone carrying this T cell receptor beta chain showed up many times. There were TCR beta CDR3 regions amplified from RNA transcripts. First-round RT-PCR of the TCR CDR3 relied on the HTBI primer set. TCRdb processed the multiplex PCR reads anew with MiXCR; each CDR3 protein has one entry. There are more than 350,000 distinct CDR3 sequences in the sample; about 15% occur only once, and 32% lies in the top ten. These data belong to a study of T cells in Graves' hyperthyroidism and ophthalmopathy. Study-level information: Blood was drawn when the patient was first diagnosed and still untreated.

When ophthalmopathy did not progress within 18 months, Graves' hyperthyroidism was considered stable. These patients, aged 18 to 65, had recently diagnosed hyperthyroidism lasting under 2 months. The PBMCs were taken from more than 8 ml of fresh peripheral blood. Germline-derived CDR1 and CDR2 are MDHEN and SYDVKM. The CDR3 spans 14 residues. J gave up 5 bases and V 9 bases, and 11 bases lay outside the gene matches. The sample comprised blood. J is TRBJ2-3 and V is TRBV28, with TRBD2 identical over 7 bases. This sequence was found in a woman aged 25 to 45 with Graves' hyperthyroidism. The CDR3 DNA is TGTGCCAGTCGGCAGGGAGGGGTCAGAGATACGCAGTATTTT. Amino acid sequence: CASRQGGVRDTQYF.